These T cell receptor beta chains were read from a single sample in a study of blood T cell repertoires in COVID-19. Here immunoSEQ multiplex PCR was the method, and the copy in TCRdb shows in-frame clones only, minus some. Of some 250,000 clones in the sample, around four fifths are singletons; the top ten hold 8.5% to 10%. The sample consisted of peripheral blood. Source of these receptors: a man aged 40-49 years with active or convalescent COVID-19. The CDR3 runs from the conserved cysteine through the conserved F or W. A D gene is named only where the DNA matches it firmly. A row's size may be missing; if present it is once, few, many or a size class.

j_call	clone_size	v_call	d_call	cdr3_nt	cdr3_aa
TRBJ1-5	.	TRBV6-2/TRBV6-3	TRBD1	TGTGCCAGCAGTCGCCCGACAGGGCCTACTCAGCCCCAGCATTTT	CASSRPTGPTQPQHF
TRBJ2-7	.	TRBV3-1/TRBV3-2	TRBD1	TGTGCCAGCAGCCCTTACGCCTGGGACAGCTACGAGCAGTACTTC	CASSPYAWDSYEQYF
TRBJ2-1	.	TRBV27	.	TGTGCCAGCAGCCGCGGGTCCTCCTACAATGAGCAGTTCTTC	CASSRGSSYNEQFF
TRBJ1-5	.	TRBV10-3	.	TGTGCCATCAGTACAGGGCAGGATCAGCCCCAGCATTTT	CAISTGQDQPQHF
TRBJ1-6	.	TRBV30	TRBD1	TGTGCCTTCAATTCTGGACAGGGGAGTTCACCCCTCCACTTT	CAFNSGQGSSPLHF
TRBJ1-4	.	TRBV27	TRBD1	TGTGCCAGCAGTTCCGGGACAGGGTATGAAAAACTGTTTTTT	CASSSGTGYEKLFF
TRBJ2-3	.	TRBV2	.	TGTGCCAGCAGTGTCGGAGGGGCTAGCACAGATACGCAGTATTTT	CASSVGGASTDTQYF
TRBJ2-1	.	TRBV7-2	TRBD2	TGTGCCAGCAGCGTCTCTAGCGGGGGGTCGCAAGGTCGCAATGAGCAGTTCTTC	CASSVSSGGSQGRNEQFF
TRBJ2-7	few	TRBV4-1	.	TGCGCCAGCAGCCAAGGGGAGAGCTCCTACGAGCAGTACTTC	CASSQGESSYEQYF
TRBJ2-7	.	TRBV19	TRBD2	TGTGCCAGTAGCCGACAAATTACGTGGGGGGGATCTTACGAGCAGTACTTC	CASSRQITWGGSYEQYF
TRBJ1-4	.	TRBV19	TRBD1	TGTGCCAGTAGTATCGACAGGGACAGGGAAAAACTGTTTTTT	CASSIDRDREKLFF
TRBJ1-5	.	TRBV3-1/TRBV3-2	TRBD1	TGTGCCAGCAGCCAAGCCGACAGGGGGCTGAATCAGCCCCAGCATTTT	CASSQADRGLNQPQHF
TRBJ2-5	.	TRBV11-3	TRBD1	TGTGCCAGCAGCACGAAACAGGGGTTCGGGGAGACCCAGTACTTC	CASSTKQGFGETQYF
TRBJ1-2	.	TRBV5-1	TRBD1	TGCGCCAGCAAGGGGGACAGGGGGCTTGGACACTATGGCTACACCTTC	CASKGDRGLGHYGYTF
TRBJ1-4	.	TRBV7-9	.	TGTGCCAGCAGCCTAACTTTTGCCAGAGGTGAAAAACTGTTTTTT	CASSLTFARGEKLFF
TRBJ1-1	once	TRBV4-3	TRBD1	TGCGCCAGCAGCCAACGACAGGGTTCTGAAGCTTTCTTT	CASSQRQGSEAFF
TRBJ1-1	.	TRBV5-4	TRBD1	TGTGCCAGCAGCCCCGCCCGGGACAGGGCGTTGAGCACTGAAGCTTTCTTT	CASSPARDRALSTEAFF
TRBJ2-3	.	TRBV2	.	TGTGCCAGCAGTGAAGGACACCCTAGCACAGATACGCAGTATTTT	CASSEGHPSTDTQYF
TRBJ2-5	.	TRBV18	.	TGTGCCAGCTCACAGGGACACAAAGAGACCCAGTACTTC	CASSQGHKETQYF
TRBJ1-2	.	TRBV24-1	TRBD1	TGTGCCACCAGTGAAGGGACAGGGGACAACTATGGCTACACCTTC	CATSEGTGDNYGYTF
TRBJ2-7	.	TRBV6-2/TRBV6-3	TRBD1	TGTGCCAGCAGTTACACCCACAGGGGCGAGCAGTACTTC	CASSYTHRGEQYF
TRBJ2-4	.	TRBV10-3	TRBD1	TGTGCCATCAGTTCCCGGACAGGGGGATCCAAAAACATTCAGTACTTC	CAISSRTGGSKNIQYF
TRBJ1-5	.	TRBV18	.	TGTGCCAGCTCACCGAGTAATAGCAATCAGCCCCAGCATTTT	CASSPSNSNQPQHF
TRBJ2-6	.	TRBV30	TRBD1	TGTGCCATACGACAGGGGCCCGGGGCCAACGTCCTGACTTTC	CAIRQGPGANVLTF
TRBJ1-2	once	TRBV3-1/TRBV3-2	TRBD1	TGTGCCAGCAGCCACCGGGACAGAGGGGGCTATGGCTACACCTTC	CASSHRDRGGYGYTF
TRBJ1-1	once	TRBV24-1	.	TGTGCCACCCGAGGTGTCGAGGGACAGAACACTGAAGCTTTCTTT	CATRGVEGQNTEAFF
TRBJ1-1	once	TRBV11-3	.	TGTGCCAGCAGGCTGGGCATGGAGAACACTGAAGCTTTCTTT	CASRLGMENTEAFF
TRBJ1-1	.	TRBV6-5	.	TGTGCCAGCAAGAAGGGGGTCATGAACACTGAAGCTTTCTTT	CASKKGVMNTEAFF
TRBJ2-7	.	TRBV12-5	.	TGTGCTAGTGGTTTGGGACTCCAGTACGAGCAGTACTTC	CASGLGLQYEQYF
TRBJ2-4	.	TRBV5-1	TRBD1	TGCGCCAGCAGCCCCCTAGGACAGGGGTTGGCGAACATTCAGTACTTC	CASSPLGQGLANIQYF
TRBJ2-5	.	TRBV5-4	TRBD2	TGTGCCAGCAGCCCGGGGGGGGTCAGGGAGACCCAGTACTTC	CASSPGGVRETQYF
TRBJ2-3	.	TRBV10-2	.	TGCGCCAGCAGGAGGCTTACAGGGACCTCTAGCACAGATACGCAGTATTTT	CASRRLTGTSSTDTQYF
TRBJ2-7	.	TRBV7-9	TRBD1	TGTGCCAGCAGCTTGCCGACAGGGGATACCTGGGAGCAGTACTTC	CASSLPTGDTWEQYF
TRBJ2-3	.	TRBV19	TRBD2	TGTGCCAGTAGTATAAATAGCGGGGACGGGACAGATACGCAGTATTTT	CASSINSGDGTDTQYF
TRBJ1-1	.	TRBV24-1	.	TGTGCCACCAGTGATTCTTCGGTGAACACTGAAGCTTTCTTT	CATSDSSVNTEAFF
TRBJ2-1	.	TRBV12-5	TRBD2	TGTGCTAGTGTTGGATCCGGGACTAGTGTAAGTGAGTTCTACAATGAGCAGTTCTTC	CASVGSGTSVSEFYNEQFF
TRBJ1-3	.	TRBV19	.	TGTGCCAGTAGTATACTCACCGGCAGGGCTACTGGAAACACCATATATTTT	CASSILTGRATGNTIYF
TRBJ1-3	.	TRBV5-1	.	TGCGCCAGCAGCTTGGTTACAGGGAATGGAAACACCATATATTTT	CASSLVTGNGNTIYF
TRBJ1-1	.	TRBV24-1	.	TGTGCCACCAAAGGGGCAGGGAACACTGAAGCTTTCTTT	CATKGAGNTEAFF